A single sample gave rise to the 4 T cell receptor beta chains below, sequenced in a study of T cell changes during pregnancy in multiple sclerosis. Clones were read by immunoSEQ multiplex PCR, and TCRdb kept only the in-frame ones, dropping some. The sample yields around 44,000 clones, about 92% seen once. The sequenced sample consisted of peripheral blood. The receptors were gathered from a female donor with multiple sclerosis, enrolled in a pregnancy study.

The rearrangement links TRBV7-9 to TRBJ1-1, with D tentatively TRBD1 (6 bases). CDR3 size: 14 residues. V shed 5 bases and J shed 1 base, with 11 bases lying between them. CDR1 is SEHNR, CDR2 FQNEAQ, per germline (reference sequence). Here the CDR3 reads CASSPQTGNTEAFF. The CDR3 bases are TGTGCCAGCAGCCCCCAGACAGGGAACACTGAAGCTTTCTTT.

V usage is TRBV10-2 and J usage is TRBJ1-4; D gene ambiguous. Germline V gene data show CDR1 as WSHSY and CDR2 as SAAADI. The CDR3 length is 16 residues. The V and J ends lost 3 bases and 7 bases respectively, with 18 bases between them. The CDR3, as DNA: TGCGCCAGCAGTGACCCGGGCGGGGTTTTACGTGAAAAACTGTTTTTT. Translated: CASSDPGGVLREKLFF.

The chain has TRBV21-1 and TRBJ2-1; the D call of TRBD2 is as the table states it, not checked on the DNA. TRBV21-1 counts as a pseudogene. This CDR3 is built from 16 residues. CDR3 protein: CASSSTAGRADNEQFF. CDR3 coding DNA: TGTGCCAGCAGCAGTACGGCCGGGAGGGCCGACAATGAGCAGTTCTTC.

This clone was seen more than once but under ten times. V and J are TRBV2 and TRBJ1-5; no firm D call. Germline CDR1 reads SNHLY; CDR2 reads FYNNEI. Deletions cut 3 bases from V and 1 base from J, with 10 bases between. This CDR3 is 15 amino acids long. The CDR3 DNA reads as TGTGCCAGCAGTGATATAGTACCAAGCAATCAGCCCCAGCATTTT. Its translation: CASSDIVPSNQPQHF.